This entry features one T cell receptor (beta chain) sequence. Its matching antigen is unknown. Libraries of TRB cDNA were made by 5' RACE and carried UMIs. Reanalyzing the 5' RACE reads, TCRdb keeps one entry per CDR3 protein, without DNA. Recorded for this sample: approximately 53,000 distinct CDR3 sequences. The sample comes from a study of CXCR3-negative and CXCR3-positive naive CD8 T cells. Overall study results and limits: Similarly elevated diversity marked both naive subsets, with memory CD8+ cells showing far lower diversity. The authors found comparable surface CD5 between naive subsets and inferred TCR strength from TRB CDR3 properties. Cryopreservation partially lowered CXCR3 expression, so most assays used fresh PBMCs.

CDR3 size: 14 residues. CDR1 MNHEY and CDR2 SVGAGI come from the germline V gene. This chain joins TRBV6-5 and TRBJ2-2; no DNA is available, so the TRBD1 call from TCRdb remains unchecked. The sequencing sample was made of memory CD8+ T cells from blood. This TCR was recovered from a human donor in good health. Some clones in this sample may be carry-over from other donors' samples. CDR3 residues: CASNTGGDTGELFF.